This T cell receptor (beta chain) was sequenced during a study of shared clonotypes between healthy human individuals. Clones were sequenced by immunoSEQ multiplex PCR, and TCRdb holds only the in-frame ones, with some missing. Counted here are some 2,500,000 clones, approximately 93% occurring once; the ten biggest clones make up about 0.39%. Trimming cost V 6 bases and J 9 bases; bases outside gene matches: 12. The CDR3 has 14 residues. CDR1 is ENHRY and CDR2 is SYGVKD in the germline V gene. This rearrangement joins TRBV10-3 to TRBJ2-5; TRBD1 aligns across 8 bases. The TCR was taken from a man in his late teens or twenties in good health. Some clones in this sample may be carry-over from other donors' samples. The specimen was naive CD4+ T cells from PBMCs. The subset here: CD45RA+ positively selected. The CDR3 here is CAISGTGSNLSQYF. The CDR3 bases are TGTGCCATCAGCGGGACAGGTTCTAATCTTTCCCAGTACTTC.